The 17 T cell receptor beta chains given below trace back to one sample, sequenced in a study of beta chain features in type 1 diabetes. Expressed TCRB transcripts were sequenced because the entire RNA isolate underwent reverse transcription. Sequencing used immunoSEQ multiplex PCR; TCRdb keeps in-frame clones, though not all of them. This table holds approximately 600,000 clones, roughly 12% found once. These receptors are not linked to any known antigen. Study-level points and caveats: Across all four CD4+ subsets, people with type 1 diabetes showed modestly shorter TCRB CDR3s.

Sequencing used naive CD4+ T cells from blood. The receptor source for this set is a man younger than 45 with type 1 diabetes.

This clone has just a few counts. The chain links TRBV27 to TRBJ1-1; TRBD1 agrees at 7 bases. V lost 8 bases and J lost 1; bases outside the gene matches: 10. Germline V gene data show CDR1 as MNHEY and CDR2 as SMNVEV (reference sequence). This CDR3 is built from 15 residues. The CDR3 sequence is CASGPYGTENTEAFF. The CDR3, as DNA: TGTGCCAGCGGACCTTATGGGACAGAGAACACTGAAGCTTTCTTT.

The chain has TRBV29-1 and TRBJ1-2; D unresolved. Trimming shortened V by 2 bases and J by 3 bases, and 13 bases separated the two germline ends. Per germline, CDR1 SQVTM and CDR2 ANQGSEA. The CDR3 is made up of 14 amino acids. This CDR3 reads CSVESARNHYGYTF. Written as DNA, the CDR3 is TGCAGCGTTGAATCTGCCAGAAACCACTATGGCTACACCTTC.

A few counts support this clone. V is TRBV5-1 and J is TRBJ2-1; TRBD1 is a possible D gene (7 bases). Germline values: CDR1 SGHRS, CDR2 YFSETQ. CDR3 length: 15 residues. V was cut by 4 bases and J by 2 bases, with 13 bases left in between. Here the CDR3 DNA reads TGCGCCAGCAGCGGAGGGACAGAGACCTACAATGAGCAGTTCTTC. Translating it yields CASSGGTETYNEQFF.

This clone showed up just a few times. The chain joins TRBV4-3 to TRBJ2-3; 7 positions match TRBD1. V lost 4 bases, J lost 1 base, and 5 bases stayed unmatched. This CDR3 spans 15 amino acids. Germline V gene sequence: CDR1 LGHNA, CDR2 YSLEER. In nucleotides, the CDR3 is TGCGCCAGCAGCCGAGGGACAGTGGGCACAGATACGCAGTATTTT. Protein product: CASSRGTVGTDTQYF.

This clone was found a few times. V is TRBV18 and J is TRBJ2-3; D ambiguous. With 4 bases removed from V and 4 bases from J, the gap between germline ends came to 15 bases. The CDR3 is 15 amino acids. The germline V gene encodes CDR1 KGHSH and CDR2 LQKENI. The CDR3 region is CASSLADPGADTQYF. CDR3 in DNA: TGTGCCAGCTCACTGGCGGACCCAGGAGCAGATACGCAGTATTTT.

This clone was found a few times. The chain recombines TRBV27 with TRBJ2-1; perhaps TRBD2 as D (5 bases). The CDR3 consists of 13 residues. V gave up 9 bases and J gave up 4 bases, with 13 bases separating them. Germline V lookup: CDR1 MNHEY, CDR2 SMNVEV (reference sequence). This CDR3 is CASYQSGYNEQFF. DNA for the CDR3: TGTGCCAGTTATCAGAGCGGTTACAATGAGCAGTTCTTC.

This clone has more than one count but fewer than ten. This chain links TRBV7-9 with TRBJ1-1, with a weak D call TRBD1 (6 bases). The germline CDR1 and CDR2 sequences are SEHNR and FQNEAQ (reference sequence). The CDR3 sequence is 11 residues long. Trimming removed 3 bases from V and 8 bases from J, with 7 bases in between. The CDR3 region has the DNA TGTGCCAGCAGCTTCACAGGGGAAGCTTTCTTT. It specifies CASSFTGEAFF. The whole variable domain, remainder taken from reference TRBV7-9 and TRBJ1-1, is DTGVSQNPRHKITKRGQNVTFRCDPISEHNRLYWYRQTLGQGPEFLTYFQNEAQLEKSRLLSDRFSAERPKGSFSTLEIQRTEQGDSAMYLCASSFTGEAFFGQGTRLTVV.

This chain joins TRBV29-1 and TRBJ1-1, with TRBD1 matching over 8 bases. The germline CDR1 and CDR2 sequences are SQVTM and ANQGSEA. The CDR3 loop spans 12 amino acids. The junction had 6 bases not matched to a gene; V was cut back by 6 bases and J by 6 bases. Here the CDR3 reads CSVIQGVPEAFF. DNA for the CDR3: TGCAGCGTCATACAGGGGGTCCCTGAAGCTTTCTTT.

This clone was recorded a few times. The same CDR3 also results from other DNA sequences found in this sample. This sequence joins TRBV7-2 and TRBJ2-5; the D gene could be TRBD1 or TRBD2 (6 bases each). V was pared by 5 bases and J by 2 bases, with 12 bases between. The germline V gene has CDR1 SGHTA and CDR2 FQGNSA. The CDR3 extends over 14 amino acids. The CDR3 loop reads CASSLQGGQETQYF. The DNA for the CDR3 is TGTGCCAGCAGCCTACAGGGAGGACAAGAGACCCAGTACTTC.

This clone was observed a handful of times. CDR3 sequence reads: CASSFRQGAGEKLFF. CDR3 coding DNA: TGTGCCAGCAGCTTCCGACAGGGGGCTGGAGAAAAACTGTTTTTT. The chain uses TRBV7-9 and TRBJ1-4; 10 positions match TRBD1. J gave up 8 bases and V 3 bases, and 6 bases lay outside the gene matches. Looked up from germline, CDR1 is SEHNR and CDR2 is FQNEAQ (reference sequence). The CDR3 consists of 15 residues.

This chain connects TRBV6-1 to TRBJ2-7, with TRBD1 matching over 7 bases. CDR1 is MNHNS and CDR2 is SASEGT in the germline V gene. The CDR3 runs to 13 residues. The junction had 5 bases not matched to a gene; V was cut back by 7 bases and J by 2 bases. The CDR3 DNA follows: TGTGCCAGCACGCCTGGACAGGCCTACGAGCAGTACTTC. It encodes CASTPGQAYEQYF.

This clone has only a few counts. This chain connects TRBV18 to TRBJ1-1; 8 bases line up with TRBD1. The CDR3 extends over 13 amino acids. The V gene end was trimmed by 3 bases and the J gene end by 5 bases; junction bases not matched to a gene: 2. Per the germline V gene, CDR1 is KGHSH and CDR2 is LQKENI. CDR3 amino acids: CASSPDRVTEAFF. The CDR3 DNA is TGTGCCAGCTCACCGGACAGGGTGACTGAAGCTTTCTTT.

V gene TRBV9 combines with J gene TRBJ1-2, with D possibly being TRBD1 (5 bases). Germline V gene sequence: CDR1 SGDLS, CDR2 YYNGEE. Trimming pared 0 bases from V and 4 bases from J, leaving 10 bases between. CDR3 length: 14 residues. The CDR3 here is CASSVEVGAYGYTF. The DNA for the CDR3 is TGTGCCAGCAGCGTAGAGGTAGGGGCCTATGGCTACACCTTC.

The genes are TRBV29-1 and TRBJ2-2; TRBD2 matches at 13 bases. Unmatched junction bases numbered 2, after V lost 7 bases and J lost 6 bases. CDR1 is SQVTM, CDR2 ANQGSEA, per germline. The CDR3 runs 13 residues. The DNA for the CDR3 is TGCAGCGCTGGGACTAGCGGGGCCGGGGAGCTGTTTTTT. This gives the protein CSAGTSGAGELFF.

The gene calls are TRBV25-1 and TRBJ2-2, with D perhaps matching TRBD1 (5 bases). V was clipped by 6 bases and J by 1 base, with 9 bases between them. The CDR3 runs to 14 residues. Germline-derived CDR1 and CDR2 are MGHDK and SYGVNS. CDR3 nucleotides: TGTGCCAGCAGGGCAGGGTGGAACACCGGGGAGCTGTTTTTT. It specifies CASRAGWNTGELFF.

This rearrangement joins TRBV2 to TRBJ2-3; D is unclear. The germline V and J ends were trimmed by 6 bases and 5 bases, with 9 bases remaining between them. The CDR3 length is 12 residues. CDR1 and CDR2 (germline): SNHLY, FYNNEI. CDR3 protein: CASRPMGDTQYF. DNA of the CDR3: TGTGCCAGCAGGCCCATGGGAGATACGCAGTATTTT.

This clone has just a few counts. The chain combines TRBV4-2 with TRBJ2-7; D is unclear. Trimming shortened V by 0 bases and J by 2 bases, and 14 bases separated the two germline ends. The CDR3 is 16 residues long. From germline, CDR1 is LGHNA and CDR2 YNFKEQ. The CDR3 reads CASSQDRRDAAYEQYF. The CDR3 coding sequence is TGTGCCAGCAGCCAAGATAGGCGCGACGCAGCCTACGAGCAGTACTTC.